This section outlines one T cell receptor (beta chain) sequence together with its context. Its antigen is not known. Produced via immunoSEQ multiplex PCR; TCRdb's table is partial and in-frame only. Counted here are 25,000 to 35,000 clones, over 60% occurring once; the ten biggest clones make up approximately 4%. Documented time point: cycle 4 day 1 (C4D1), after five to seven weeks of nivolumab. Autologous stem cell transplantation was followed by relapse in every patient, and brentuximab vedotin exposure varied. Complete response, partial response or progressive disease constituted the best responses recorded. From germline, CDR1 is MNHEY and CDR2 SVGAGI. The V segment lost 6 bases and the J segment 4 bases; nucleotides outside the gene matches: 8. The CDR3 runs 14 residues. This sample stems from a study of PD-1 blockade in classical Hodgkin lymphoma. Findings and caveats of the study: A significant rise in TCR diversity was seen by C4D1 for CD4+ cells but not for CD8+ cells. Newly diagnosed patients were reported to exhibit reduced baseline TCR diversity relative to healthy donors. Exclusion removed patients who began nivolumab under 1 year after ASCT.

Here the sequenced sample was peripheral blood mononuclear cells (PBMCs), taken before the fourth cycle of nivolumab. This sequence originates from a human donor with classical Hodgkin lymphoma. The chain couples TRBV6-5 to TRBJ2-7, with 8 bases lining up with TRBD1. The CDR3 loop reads CASSRDRQKYEQYF. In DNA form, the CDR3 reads TGTGCCAGCAGCCGGGACAGGCAAAAGTACGAGCAGTACTTC.